A selection of T cell receptor beta chains follows, all from one sample in a study of shared clonotypes between healthy human individuals. The method was immunoSEQ multiplex PCR; TCRdb's version includes in-frame clones alone and lacks a portion of them. The sample consists of about 1.5 million clones, 95% to 99% of them appearing once. What was sequenced was naive CD4+ T cells sorted from blood. The receptors come from a man between 25 and 39 years old in good health. CDR3s include the opening cysteine and the closing phenylalanine or tryptophan. The order of the fields is J gene, D gene, V gene, clone size, CDR3 protein, CDR3 DNA. D genes are given only for firm matches. Only some rows state a clone size, as once, few, many or a class for expanded clones.

TRBJ2-3 | TRBD2 | TRBV9 | . | CASSVVAGGDTQYF | TGTGCCAGCAGCGTAGTAGCGGGAGGGGATACGCAGTATTTT
TRBJ2-5 | TRBD1 | TRBV29-1 | . | CSAPDRGGETQYF | TGCAGCGCCCCGGACAGGGGAGGAGAGACCCAGTACTTC
TRBJ1-2 | . | TRBV6-1 | . | CASCDRSFSRGYTF | TGTGCCAGCTGCGACAGGTCCTTCTCTCGGGGCTACACCTTC
TRBJ1-1 | . | TRBV5-1 | . | CASYQTLDREAFF | TGCGCCAGCTATCAGACCCTGGACAGAGAAGCTTTCTTT
TRBJ2-7 | TRBD1 | TRBV6-5 | . | CASSYSHRDRAYEQYF | TGTGCCAGCAGTTACTCCCACCGGGACAGGGCCTACGAGCAGTACTTC
TRBJ1-3 | . | TRBV15 | . | CATSTGGGSGNTIYF | TGTGCCACCAGCACCGGAGGAGGCTCCGGAAACACCATATATTTT
TRBJ2-1 | . | TRBV10-1 | . | CASSESGLAGEQFF | TGCGCCAGCAGTGAGTCGGGTCTAGCTGGAGAGCAGTTCTTC
TRBJ2-2 | . | TRBV9 | . | CASSTVLARNTGELFF | TGTGCCAGCAGCACCGTTCTAGCGAGGAACACCGGGGAGCTGTTTTTT
TRBJ2-7 | TRBD1 | TRBV10-3 | . | CAISDHVTGPSSYEQYF | TGTGCCATCAGTGACCACGTGACAGGGCCTTCCTCCTACGAGCAGTACTTC
TRBJ2-3 | . | TRBV18 | . | CARPTRTDTQYF | TGTGCCAGACCCACGAGGACAGATACGCAGTATTTT
TRBJ1-2 | TRBD1 | TRBV7-6 | . | CASSLVQGVNYGYTF | TGTGCCAGCAGCTTAGTACAGGGGGTTAACTATGGCTACACCTTC
TRBJ2-4 | TRBD2 | TRBV2 | once | CASLGRGERAKNIQYF | TGTGCCAGCCTAGGTCGGGGGGAAAGGGCCAAAAACATTCAGTACTTC
TRBJ2-7 | . | TRBV6-1 | . | CASTTGTTAYEQYF | TGTGCCAGCACGACCGGGACAACGGCGTACGAGCAGTACTTC
TRBJ2-1 | . | TRBV7-7 | . | CASSLDPGTYNEQFF | TGTGCTAGCAGCTTAGATCCCGGTACCTACAATGAGCAGTTCTTC
TRBJ2-7 | . | TRBV10-2 | . | CASSEARGAYEQYF | TGCGCCAGCAGTGAGGCCAGGGGGGCCTACGAGCAGTACTTC
TRBJ2-5 | TRBD2 | TRBV5-1 | . | CASSLGLAGRWETQYF | TGCGCCAGCAGCTTGGGACTAGCGGGGCGATGGGAGACCCAGTACTTC
TRBJ2-7 | . | TRBV27 | . | CASKPKRLGPYEQYF | TGTGCCAGCAAACCCAAACGACTAGGACCCTACGAGCAGTACTTC
TRBJ2-7 | . | TRBV7-8 | . | CASSLPPPGPSYEQYF | TGTGCCAGCAGCTTGCCCCCCCCAGGGCCCTCCTACGAGCAGTACTTC
TRBJ2-1 | . | TRBV5-1 | . | CASSSTVRDEQFF | TGCGCCAGCAGCTCGACAGTACGGGATGAGCAGTTCTTC
TRBJ1-4 | . | TRBV5-8 | . | CASSTGRISTNEKLFF | TGTGCCAGCAGCACGGGACGGATTTCAACTAATGAAAAACTGTTTTTT
TRBJ2-1 | . | TRBV23-1 | . | CASSQPSVEQFF | TGCGCCAGCAGTCAACCGTCTGTTGAGCAGTTCTTC
TRBJ1-2 | . | TRBV12-2 | . | CASRSTVYGYTF | TGTGCAAGTCGCTCGACAGTATATGGCTACACCTTC
TRBJ2-7 | . | TRBV7-9 | . | CASSLSRDEQYF | TGTGCCAGCAGCTTATCAAGGGACGAGCAGTACTTC
TRBJ2-1 | . | TRBV9 | once | CASSGTALNEQFF | TGTGCCAGCAGCGGGACAGCACTAAATGAGCAGTTCTTC